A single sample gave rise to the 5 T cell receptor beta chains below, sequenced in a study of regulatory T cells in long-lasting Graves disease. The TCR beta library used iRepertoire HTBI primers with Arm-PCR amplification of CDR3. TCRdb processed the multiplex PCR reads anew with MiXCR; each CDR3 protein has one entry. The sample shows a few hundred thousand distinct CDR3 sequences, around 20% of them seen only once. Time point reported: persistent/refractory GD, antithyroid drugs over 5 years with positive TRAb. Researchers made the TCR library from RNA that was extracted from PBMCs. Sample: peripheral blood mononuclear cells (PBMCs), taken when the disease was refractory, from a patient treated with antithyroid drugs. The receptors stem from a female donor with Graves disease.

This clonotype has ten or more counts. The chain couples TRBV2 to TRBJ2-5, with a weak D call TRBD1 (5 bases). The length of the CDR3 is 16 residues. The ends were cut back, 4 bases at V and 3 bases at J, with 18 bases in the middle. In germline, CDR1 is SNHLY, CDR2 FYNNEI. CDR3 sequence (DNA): TGTGCCAGCAGTGTGAGGCAGGGCCTAACCAAAGAGACCCAGTACTTC. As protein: CASSVRQGLTKETQYF.

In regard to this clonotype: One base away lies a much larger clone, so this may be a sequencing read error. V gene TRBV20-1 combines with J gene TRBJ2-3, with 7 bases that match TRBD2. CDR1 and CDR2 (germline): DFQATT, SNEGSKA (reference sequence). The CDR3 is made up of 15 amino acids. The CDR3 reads CSASFGGSVTDTRYF. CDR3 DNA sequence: TGCAGTGCTAGTTTCGGCGGGAGTGTTACAGATACGCGGTATTTT.

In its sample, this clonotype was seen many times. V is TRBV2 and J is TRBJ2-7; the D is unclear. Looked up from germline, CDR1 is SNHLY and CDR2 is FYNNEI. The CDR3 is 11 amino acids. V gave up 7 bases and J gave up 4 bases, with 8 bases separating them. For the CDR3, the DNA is TGTGCCAGCACAGTAGGTTACGAGCAGTACTTC. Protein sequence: CASTVGYEQYF.

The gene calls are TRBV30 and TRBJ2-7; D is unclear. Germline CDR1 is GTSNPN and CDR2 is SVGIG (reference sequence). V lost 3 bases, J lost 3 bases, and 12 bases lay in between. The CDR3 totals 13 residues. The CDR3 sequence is CAWSSGNLYEQYF. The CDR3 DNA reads TGTGCCTGGAGCTCAGGAAACCTCTACGAGCAGTACTTC. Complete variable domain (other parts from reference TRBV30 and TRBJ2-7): SQTIHQWPATLVQPVGSPLSLECTVEGTSNPNLYWYRQAAGRGLQLLFYSVGIGQISSEVPQNLSASRPQDRQFILSSKKLLLSDSGFYLCAWSSGNLYEQYFGPGTRLTVT.

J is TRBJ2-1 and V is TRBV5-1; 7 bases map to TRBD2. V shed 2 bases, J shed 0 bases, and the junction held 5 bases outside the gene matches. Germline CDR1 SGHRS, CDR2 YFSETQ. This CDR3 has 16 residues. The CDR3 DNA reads TGCGCCAGCAGCTTCCTCAGCGGGACCTCCTACAATGAGCAGTTCTTC. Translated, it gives CASSFLSGTSYNEQFF.